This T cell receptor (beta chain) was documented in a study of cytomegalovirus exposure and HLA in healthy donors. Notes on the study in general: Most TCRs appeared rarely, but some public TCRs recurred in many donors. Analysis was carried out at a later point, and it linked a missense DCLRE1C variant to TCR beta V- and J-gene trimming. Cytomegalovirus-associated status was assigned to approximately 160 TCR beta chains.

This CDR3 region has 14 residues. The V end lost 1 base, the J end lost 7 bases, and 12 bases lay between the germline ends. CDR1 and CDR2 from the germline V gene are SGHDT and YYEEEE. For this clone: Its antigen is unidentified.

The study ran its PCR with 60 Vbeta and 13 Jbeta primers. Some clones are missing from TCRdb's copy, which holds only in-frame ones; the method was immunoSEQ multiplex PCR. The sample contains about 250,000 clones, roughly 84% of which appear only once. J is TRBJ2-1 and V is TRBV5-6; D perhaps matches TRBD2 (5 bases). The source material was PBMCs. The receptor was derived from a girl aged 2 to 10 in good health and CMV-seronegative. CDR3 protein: CASSLKLPGNEQFF. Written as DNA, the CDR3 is TGTGCCAGCAGCTTGAAACTCCCGGGGAATGAGCAGTTCTTC.